This TCR beta chain was identified in a study of follicular helper T cells after annual influenza vaccination (dated by TCRdb to between 2016 and 2019). Some background on the complete study: Blood was drawn on days 0, 7 and 28 after each seasonal influenza vaccination. Samples from 2013-2014 were cryopreserved, whereas samples from about 2015 were processed immediately after collection. Multi-year samples were available for six subjects, with four spanning two vaccination seasons and two spanning three seasons. Some subjects were followed across successive annual vaccinations spanning the 2013-2014, 2014-2015 and 2015-2016 seasons to study recall of cTfh clones. One week after vaccination, a second recruited cohort of 12 to 13 subjects (Table S1) displayed a similar ICOS+CD38+ cTfh response.

Receptor libraries were prepared by the immunoSEQ multiplex PCR assay. Adaptive Biotechnologies carried out TCRB amplification, library preparation, sequencing and preliminary bioinformatics at Survey level resolution. On the authors' methods: Clonality was computed in R as 1 minus normalized Shannon entropy; the Gini index was calculated with the R package ineq. To get the overlap score, the summed counts of shared sequences were divided by the total counts of all sequences in both of the compared samples. Significance of shared clonotypes was assessed by Fisher's exact test, with a theoretical repertoire of 10^7 TCRB sequences assumed. TCRdb took over this immuneACCESS table, retaining in-frame rearrangements with V and J assigned. Such tables are incomplete; in checked studies, under half of the missing clones stem from an unresolved V gene, and the remainder is unexplained. V and J calls and clone size come straight from that table; D and trimming were deduced from the DNA. In all, the sample holds about 6,000 clones, and around four fifths of those were seen once. The leading ten clones occupy roughly 0.7% of the sample.

CDR3 length: 13 amino acids, cysteine to phenylalanine. Only the CDR3 region is kept as DNA, spanning 39 bases read in frame from base 1. V gives up 9 bases and J gives up 4 bases, and the segment between their germline ends measures 15 bases. The germline V gene encodes CDR1 MDHEN and CDR2 SYDVKM. Per the publication, the time point label means: 2015-2016 season, pre-vaccination. Adults received seasonal inactivated influenza vaccine (Fluvarix), and TCRB sequencing tracked sorted blood CD4 subsets before and after vaccination. To be eligible, subjects had to be community-dwelling and could not have received an influenza vaccine during the previous 6 months. Subjects were excluded for influenza vaccine contraindications, substance abuse, HIV/AIDS, active malignancy, immunomodulatory medication, or active illness such as respiratory infection. Per time point, between about 40 and 110 mL of blood was sampled. Either Ficoll-Paque PLUS or SepMate separation was used to isolate PBMC. As a non-Tfh subset for comparison, CXCR5- memory CD4 T cells were sorted. Cell subsets were sorted from PBMC on a BD FACS Aria before DNA extraction.

In its sample, this clone was seen a few times. The antigen this receptor binds is unknown. Base qualities were left out, and no much larger clone turns up one base away. Results the study describes overall, beyond this receptor: Successive annual vaccinations recalled a recurring oligoclonal ICOS+CD38+ cTfh response that included tetramer and AIM influenza-specific clonotypes. Undersampling of the much larger non-cTfh compartments could not be excluded when assessing influenza clone enrichment. ICOS+CD38+ cTfh clonality correlated with the frequency of that population, and its change correlated with the change in circulating plasmablast frequency. Day 7 ICOS+CD38+ clones were most often found later in ICOS-CD38- cTfh, suggesting that subset may serve as a memory reservoir. Only about 9-22% of analyzed cells yielded productive TCRB sequences, so sampling of rare clonotypes was not possible.

The source material was CXCR5- memory CD4+ T cells sorted from blood, sampled on the day of influenza vaccination. Explained via the paper, the cell subset or site label denotes: CXCR5- memory CD4 T cells. The chain joins TRBV28 to TRBJ1-2; perhaps TRBD1 is the D gene, with 5 bases matching. This clonotype was obtained from an adult who received the influenza vaccine. The CDR3 protein is CARRDASSYGYTF. The DNA is TGTGCCAGGAGGGACGCATCTTCCTATGGCTACACCTTC.